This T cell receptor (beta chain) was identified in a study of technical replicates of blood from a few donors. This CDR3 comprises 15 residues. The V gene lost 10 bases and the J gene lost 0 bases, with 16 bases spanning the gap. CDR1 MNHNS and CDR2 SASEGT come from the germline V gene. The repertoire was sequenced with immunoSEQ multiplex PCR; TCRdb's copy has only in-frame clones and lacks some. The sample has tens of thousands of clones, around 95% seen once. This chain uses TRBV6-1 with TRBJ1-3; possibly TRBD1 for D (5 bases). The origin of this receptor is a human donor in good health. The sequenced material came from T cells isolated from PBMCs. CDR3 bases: TGTGCCATCCAGACAGATCTCGACTCTGGAAACACCATATATTTT. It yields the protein CAIQTDLDSGNTIYF.